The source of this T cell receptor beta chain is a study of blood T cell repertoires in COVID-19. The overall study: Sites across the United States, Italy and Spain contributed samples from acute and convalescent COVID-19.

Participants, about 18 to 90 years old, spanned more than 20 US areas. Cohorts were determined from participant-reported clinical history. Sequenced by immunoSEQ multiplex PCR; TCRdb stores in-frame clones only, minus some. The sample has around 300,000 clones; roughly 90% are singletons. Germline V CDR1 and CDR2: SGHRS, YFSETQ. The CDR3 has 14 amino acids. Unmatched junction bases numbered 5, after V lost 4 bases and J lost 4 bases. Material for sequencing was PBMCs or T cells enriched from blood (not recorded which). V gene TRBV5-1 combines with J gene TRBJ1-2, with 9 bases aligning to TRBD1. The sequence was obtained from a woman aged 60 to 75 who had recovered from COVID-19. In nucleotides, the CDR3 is TGCGCCAGCAGCAACCCGGACAGGGGCTATGGCTACACCTTC. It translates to CASSNPDRGYGYTF. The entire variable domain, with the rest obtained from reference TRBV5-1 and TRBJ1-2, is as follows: KAGVTQTPRYLIKTRGQQVTLSCSPISGHRSVSWYQQTPGQGLQFLFEYFSETQRNKGNFPGRFSGRQFSNSRSEMNVSTLELGDSALYLCASSNPDRGYGYTFGSGTRLTVV.